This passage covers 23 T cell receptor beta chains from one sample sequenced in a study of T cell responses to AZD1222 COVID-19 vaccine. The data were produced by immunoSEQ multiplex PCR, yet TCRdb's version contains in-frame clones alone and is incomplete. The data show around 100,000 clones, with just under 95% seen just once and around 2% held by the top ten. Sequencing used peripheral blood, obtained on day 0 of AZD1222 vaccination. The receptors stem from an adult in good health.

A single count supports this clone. This CDR3 reads CASTPDRFPSGAFF. The CDR3 coding sequence is TGCGCCAGCACCCCGGACAGGTTCCCCTCTGGGGCTTTCTTT. The chain uses TRBV10-1 and TRBJ1-1; TRBD1 agrees at 7 bases. CDR1 WNHNN and CDR2 SYGVQD come from the germline V gene (reference sequence). The CDR3 has 14 amino acids. After removal of 7 bases from V and 11 bases from J, the junction contained 16 bases not matched to a gene.

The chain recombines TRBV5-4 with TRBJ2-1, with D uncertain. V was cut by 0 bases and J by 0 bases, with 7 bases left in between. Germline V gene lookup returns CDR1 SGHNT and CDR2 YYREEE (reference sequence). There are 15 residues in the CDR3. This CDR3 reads CASSLGYSSYNEQFF. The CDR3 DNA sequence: TGTGCCAGCAGCTTGGGCTATAGCTCCTACAATGAGCAGTTCTTC.

CDR3 protein: CASSLSWSTSYTQYF. The CDR3, as DNA: TGTGCCAGCAGTTTAAGTTGGTCGACTAGCTATACGCAGTATTTT. The chain carries TRBV27 and TRBJ2-3; 7 nucleotides align to TRBD2. Trimming at V came to 2 bases and at J to 7 bases, leaving 9 bases not matched to a gene. Germline V gene sequence: CDR1 MNHEY, CDR2 SMNVEV (reference sequence). The length of the CDR3 is 15 residues.

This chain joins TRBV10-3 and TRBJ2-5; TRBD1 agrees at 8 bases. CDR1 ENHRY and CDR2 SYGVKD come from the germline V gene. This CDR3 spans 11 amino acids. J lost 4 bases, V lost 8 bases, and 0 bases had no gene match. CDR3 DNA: TGTGCCATCGGGACAGGAGAGACCCAGTACTTC. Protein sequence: CAIGTGETQYF.

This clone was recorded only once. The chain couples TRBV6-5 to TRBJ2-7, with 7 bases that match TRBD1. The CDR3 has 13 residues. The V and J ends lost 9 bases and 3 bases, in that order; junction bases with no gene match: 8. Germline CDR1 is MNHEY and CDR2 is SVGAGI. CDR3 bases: TGTGCCAGTAGATTCGGGACAGACTACGAGCAGTACTTC. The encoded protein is CASRFGTDYEQYF.

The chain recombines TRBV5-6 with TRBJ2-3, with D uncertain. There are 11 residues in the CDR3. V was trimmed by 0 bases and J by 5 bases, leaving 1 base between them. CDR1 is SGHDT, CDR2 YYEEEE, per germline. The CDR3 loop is CASSLGDTQYF. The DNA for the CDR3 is TGTGCCAGCAGCTTGGGAGATACGCAGTATTTT.

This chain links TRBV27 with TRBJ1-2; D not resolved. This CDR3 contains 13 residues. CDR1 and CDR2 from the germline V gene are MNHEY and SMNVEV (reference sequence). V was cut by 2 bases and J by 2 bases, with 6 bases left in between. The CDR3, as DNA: TGTGCCAGCAGTTTAAACCAGAACTATGGCTACACCTTC. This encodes CASSLNQNYGYTF.

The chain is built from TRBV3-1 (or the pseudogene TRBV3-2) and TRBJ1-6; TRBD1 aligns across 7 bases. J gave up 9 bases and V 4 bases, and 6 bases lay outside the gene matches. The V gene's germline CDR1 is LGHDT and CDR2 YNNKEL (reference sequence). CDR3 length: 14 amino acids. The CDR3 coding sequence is TGTGCCAGCAGCCCGCGAGGGGGCGTTTCACCCCTCCACTTT. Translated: CASSPRGGVSPLHF.

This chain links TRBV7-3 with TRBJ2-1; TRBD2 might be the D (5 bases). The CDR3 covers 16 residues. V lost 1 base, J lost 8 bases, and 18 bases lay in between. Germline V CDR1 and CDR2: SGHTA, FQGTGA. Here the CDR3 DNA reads TGTGCCAGCAGCTTAATGGCTCACCCCGGAGGAGATGAGCAGTTCTTC. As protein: CASSLMAHPGGDEQFF.

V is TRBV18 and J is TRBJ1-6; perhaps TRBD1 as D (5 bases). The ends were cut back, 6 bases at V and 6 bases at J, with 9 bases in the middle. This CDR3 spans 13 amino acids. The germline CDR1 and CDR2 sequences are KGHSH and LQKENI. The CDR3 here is CASSVDTNSPLHF. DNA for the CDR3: TGTGCCAGCTCCGTGGACACTAATTCACCCCTCCACTTT.

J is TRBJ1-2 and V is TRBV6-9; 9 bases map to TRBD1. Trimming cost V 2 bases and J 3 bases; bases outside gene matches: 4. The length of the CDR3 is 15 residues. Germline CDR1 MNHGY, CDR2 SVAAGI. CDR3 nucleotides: TGTGCCAGCAGTTATGCGCGGACAGGGGACTATGGCTACACCTTC. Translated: CASSYARTGDYGYTF.

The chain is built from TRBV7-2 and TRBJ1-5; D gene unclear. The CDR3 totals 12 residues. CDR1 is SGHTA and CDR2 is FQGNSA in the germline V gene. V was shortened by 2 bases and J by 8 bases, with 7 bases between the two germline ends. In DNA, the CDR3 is TGTGCCAGCAGCTTACCCGAGAAGCCCCAGCATTTT. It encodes CASSLPEKPQHF.

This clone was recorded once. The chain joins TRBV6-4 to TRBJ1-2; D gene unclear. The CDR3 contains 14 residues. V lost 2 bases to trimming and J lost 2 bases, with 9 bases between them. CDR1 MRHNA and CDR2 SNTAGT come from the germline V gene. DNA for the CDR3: TGTGCCAGCAGTGACAAGGGCGGAAACTATGGCTACACCTTC. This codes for CASSDKGGNYGYTF.

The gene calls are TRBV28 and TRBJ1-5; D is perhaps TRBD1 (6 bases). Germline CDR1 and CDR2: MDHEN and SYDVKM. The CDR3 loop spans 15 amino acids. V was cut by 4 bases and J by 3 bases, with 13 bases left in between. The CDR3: CASSSVDRINQPQHF. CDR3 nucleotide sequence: TGTGCCAGCAGTTCGGTGGACAGAATCAATCAGCCCCAGCATTTT.

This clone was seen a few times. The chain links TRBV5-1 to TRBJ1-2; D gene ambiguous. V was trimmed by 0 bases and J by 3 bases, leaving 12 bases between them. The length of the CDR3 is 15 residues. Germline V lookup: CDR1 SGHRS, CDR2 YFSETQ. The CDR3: CASSLVNTGDYGYTF. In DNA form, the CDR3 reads TGCGCCAGCAGCTTGGTGAACACTGGGGACTATGGCTACACCTTC.

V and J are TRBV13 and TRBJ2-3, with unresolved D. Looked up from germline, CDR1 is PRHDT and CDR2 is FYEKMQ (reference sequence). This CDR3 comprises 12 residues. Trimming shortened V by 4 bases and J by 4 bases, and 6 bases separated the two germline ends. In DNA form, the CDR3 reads TGTGCCAGCAGCTATGTCTCAGATACGCAGTATTTT. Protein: CASSYVSDTQYF. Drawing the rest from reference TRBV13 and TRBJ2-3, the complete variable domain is AAGVIQSPRHLIKEKRETATLKCYPIPRHDTVYWYQQGPGQDPQFLISFYEKMQSDKGSIPDRFSAQQFSDYHSELNMSSLELGDSALYFCASSYVSDTQYFGPGTRLTVL.

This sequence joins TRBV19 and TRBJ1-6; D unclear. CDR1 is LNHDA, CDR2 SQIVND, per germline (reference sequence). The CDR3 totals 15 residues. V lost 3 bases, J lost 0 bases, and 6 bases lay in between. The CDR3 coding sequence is TGTGCCAGTAGTATCCGGAGCTCCTATAATTCACCCCTCCACTTT. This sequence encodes CASSIRSSYNSPLHF. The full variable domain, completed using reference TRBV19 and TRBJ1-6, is DGGITQSPKYLFRKEGQNVTLSCEQNLNHDAMYWYRQDPGQGLRLIYYSQIVNDFQKGDIAEGYSVSREKKESFPLTVTSAQKNPTAFYLCASSIRSSYNSPLHFGNGTRLTVT.

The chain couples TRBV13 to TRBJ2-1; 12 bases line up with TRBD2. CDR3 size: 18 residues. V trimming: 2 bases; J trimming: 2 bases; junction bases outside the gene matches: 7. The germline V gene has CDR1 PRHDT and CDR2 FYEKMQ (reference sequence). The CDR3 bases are TGTGCCAGCAGCTTAAGGACTAGCGGGGCTAAAGCCTACAATGAGCAGTTCTTC. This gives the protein CASSLRTSGAKAYNEQFF. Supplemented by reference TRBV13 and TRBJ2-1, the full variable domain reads AAGVIQSPRHLIKEKRETATLKCYPIPRHDTVYWYQQGPGQDPQFLISFYEKMQSDKGSIPDRFSAQQFSDYHSELNMSSLELGDSALYFCASSLRTSGAKAYNEQFFGPGTRLTVL.

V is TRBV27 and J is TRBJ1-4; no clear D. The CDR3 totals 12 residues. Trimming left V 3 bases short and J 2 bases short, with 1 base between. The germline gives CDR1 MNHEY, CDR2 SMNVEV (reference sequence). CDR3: CASSFTNEKLFF. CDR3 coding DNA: TGTGCCAGCAGTTTCACTAATGAAAAACTGTTTTTT.

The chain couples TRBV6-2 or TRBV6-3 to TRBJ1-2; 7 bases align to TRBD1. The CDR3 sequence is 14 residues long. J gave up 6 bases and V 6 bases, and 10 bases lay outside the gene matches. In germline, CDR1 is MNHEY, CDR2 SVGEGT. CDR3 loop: CASSREGARDGYTF. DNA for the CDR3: TGTGCCAGCAGCCGCGAGGGGGCGCGGGATGGCTACACCTTC.

The CDR3 nucleotides are TGTGCCAGTACCCCGACGGACAGGGGGGGCAATCAGCCCCAGCATTTT. Protein product: CASTPTDRGGNQPQHF. The chain combines TRBV19 with TRBJ1-5, with 10 bases aligning to TRBD1. The CDR3 spans 16 residues. V lost 7 bases to trimming and J lost 2 bases; unmatched junction nucleotides: 8. Germline CDR1 and CDR2: LNHDA and SQIVND (reference sequence).

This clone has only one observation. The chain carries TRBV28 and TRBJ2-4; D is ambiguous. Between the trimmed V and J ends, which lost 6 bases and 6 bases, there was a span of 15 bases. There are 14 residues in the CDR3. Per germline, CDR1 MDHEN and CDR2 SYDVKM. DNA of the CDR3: TGTGCCAGCAGCCAGCGTGCGGCTAGAAACATTCAGTACTTC. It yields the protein CASSQRAARNIQYF.

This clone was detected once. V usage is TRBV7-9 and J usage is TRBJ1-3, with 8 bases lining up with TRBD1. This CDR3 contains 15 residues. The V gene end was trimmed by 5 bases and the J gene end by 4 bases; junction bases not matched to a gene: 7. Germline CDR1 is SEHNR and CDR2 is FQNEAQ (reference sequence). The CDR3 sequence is CASSPRTGTGNTIYF. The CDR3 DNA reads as TGTGCCAGCAGCCCACGGACAGGGACAGGAAACACCATATATTTT.